The next 30 T cell receptor beta chains were all read from a single sample in a study of blood T cells in healthy people across ages. Primed by a sample-barcoded 5' primer and a J-beta primer mix, a second PCR proceeded for roughly 7 to 11 cycles. MiXCR was run by TCRdb on the 5' RACE reads, yielding one entry per CDR3 protein. This table holds about 1 million distinct CDR3 sequences, more than 40% found once. What was sequenced was blood. These receptors came from a woman between 55 and 75 years old in good health.

The V and J genes are TRBV5-5 and TRBJ1-6, with 7 bases that match TRBD1. In germline, CDR1 is SGHKS, CDR2 YYEKEE (reference sequence). CDR3 length: 17 amino acids. Trimming took 2 bases from V and 5 from J; bases not matched to a gene: 10. CDR3 sequence: CASSLREAQGDNSPLHF. The DNA of the CDR3 is TGTGCCAGCAGCTTACGGGAGGCCCAGGGGGATAATTCACCCCTCCACTTT. The entire variable domain, with the rest obtained from reference TRBV5-5 and TRBJ1-6, is as follows: DAGVTQSPTHLIKTRGQQVTLRCSPISGHKSVSWYQQVLGQGPQFIFQYYEKEERGRGNFPDRFSARQFPNYSSELNVNALLLGDSALYLCASSLREAQGDNSPLHFGNGTRLTVT.

This clonotype was observed a single time. The rearrangement links TRBV6-5 to TRBJ1-5; the match to TRBD1 covers 7 bases. Trimming took 0 bases from V and 6 from J; bases not matched to a gene: 14. The CDR3 totals 18 residues. Germline loops: CDR1 MNHEY, CDR2 SVGAGI. CDR3 region: CASSYSIPGGAGSQPQHF. CDR3 DNA sequence: TGTGCCAGCAGTTACTCGATACCAGGGGGGGCGGGAAGTCAGCCCCAGCATTTT.

The rearrangement links TRBV27 to TRBJ2-7, with D unresolved. The germline V and J ends were trimmed by 2 bases and 1 base, with 12 bases remaining between them. Germline CDR1 and CDR2: MNHEY and SMNVEV (reference sequence). The CDR3 covers 15 residues. The CDR3 is CASSLRAGPSYEQYF. Written as DNA, the CDR3 is TGTGCCAGCAGTTTAAGGGCCGGGCCATCCTACGAGCAGTACTTC.

This rearrangement joins TRBV5-1 to TRBJ2-3; 12 nucleotides match TRBD2. Trimming at V came to 7 bases and at J to 4 bases, leaving 4 bases not matched to a gene. CDR1 is SGHRS, CDR2 YFSETQ, per germline. The length of the CDR3 is 14 residues. This chain's CDR3 is CASRLAGAADTQYF. The CDR3, as DNA: TGCGCCAGCCGACTAGCGGGAGCGGCAGATACGCAGTATTTT.

The sample holds one count of this clonotype. The chain has TRBV6-2 or TRBV6-3 and TRBJ2-3; 10 nucleotides match TRBD2. With V trimmed by 8 bases and J by 5 bases, 7 bases remained unmatched. CDR1 is MNHEY and CDR2 is SVGEGT in the germline V gene. The CDR3 has 14 amino acids. The CDR3 here is CASQERLAGDTQYF. The CDR3 region has the DNA TGTGCCAGCCAAGAAAGACTAGCGGGAGATACGCAGTATTTT.

The chain uses TRBV5-6 and TRBJ2-1; 10 nucleotides match TRBD1. The V gene's germline CDR1 is SGHDT and CDR2 YYEEEE. The CDR3 sequence is 19 residues long. V was clipped by 2 bases and J by 4 bases; unmatched bases: 15. The CDR3 region has the DNA TGTGCCAGCAGCTTTTATCTCCGTTCAGGGACAGGGGATTACAATGAGCAGTTCTTC. Encoded protein: CASSFYLRSGTGDYNEQFF. The variable domain in full, with the rest retrieved from reference TRBV5-6 and TRBJ2-1, is DAGVTQSPTHLIKTRGQQVTLRCSPKSGHDTVSWYQQALGQGPQFIFQYYEEEERQRGNFPDRFSGHQFPNYSSELNVNALLLGDSALYLCASSFYLRSGTGDYNEQFFGPGTRLTVL.

This clonotype was seen once. This chain connects TRBV7-6 to TRBJ2-3; no clear D gene. CDR3 length: 16 amino acids. Trimming left V 2 bases short and J 3 bases short, with 15 bases between. The germline gives CDR1 SGHVS, CDR2 FNYEAQ. The CDR3 spells CASSLLGGPPTDTQYF. The DNA for the CDR3 is TGTGCCAGCAGCTTACTTGGCGGACCGCCGACAGATACGCAGTATTTT. The whole variable domain, filled in from reference TRBV7-6 and TRBJ2-3, reads GAGVSQSPRYKVTKRGQDVALRCDPISGHVSLYWYRQALGQGPEFLTYFNYEAQQDKSGLPNDRFSAERPEGSISTLTIQRTEQRDSAMYRCASSLLGGPPTDTQYFGPGTRLTVL.

The rearrangement joins TRBV7-8 to TRBJ2-1; D unclear. Germline CDR1 is SGHVS and CDR2 is FQNEAQ. V was clipped by 4 bases and J by 3 bases, with 19 bases between them. The CDR3 covers 17 residues. CDR3 bases: TGTGCCAGCAGCTCTCTGGGCCGGTCCAGAAGCTACAATGAGCAGTTCTTC. This encodes CASSSLGRSRSYNEQFF.

V usage is TRBV12-3 or TRBV12-4 and J usage is TRBJ2-2, with D possibly being TRBD2 (5 bases). Trimming cost V 2 bases and J 7 bases, with 11 bases left between them. The CDR3 loop spans 14 amino acids. The CDR3 sequence: CASSLRVSGGELFF. CDR3 DNA sequence: TGTGCCAGCAGTTTAAGGGTCAGCGGCGGGGAGCTGTTTTTT.

This rearrangement joins TRBV7-2 to TRBJ2-1, with 7 bases lining up with TRBD1. The germline V gene has CDR1 SGHTA and CDR2 FQGNSA. This CDR3 comprises 15 residues. J was trimmed by 9 bases and V by 0 bases; bases with no gene match: 8. CDR3: CASSLARGTVGEQFF. In DNA form, the CDR3 reads TGTGCCAGCAGCTTAGCGCGAGGGACAGTGGGTGAGCAGTTCTTC.

A note on this clonotype: A much larger clone differs from this one at a single base, so this may be a read error. This chain joins TRBV27 and TRBJ2-5; D is possibly TRBD2 (5 bases). The end of the DNA fits TRBJ2-7 better, so the J call may be wrong. The CDR3 has 11 residues. Germline CDR1 MNHEY, CDR2 SMNVEV (reference sequence). CDR3 loop: CANRGNYEQYF. In nucleotides, the CDR3 is TGTGCCAACAGAGGGAACTACGAGCAGTACTTC.

J is TRBJ2-1 and V is TRBV28; unclear D gene. CDR3 size: 15 residues. Per germline, CDR1 MDHEN and CDR2 SYDVKM. V was clipped by 4 bases and J by 6 bases, with 16 bases between them. CDR3 coding DNA: TGTGCCAGCAGTTGGGTACTGCCTAAAGGCAATGAGCAGTTCTTC. It translates to CASSWVLPKGNEQFF.

This chain links TRBV3-1 with TRBJ2-1; the D gene is possibly TRBD1 (6 bases). Germline CDR1 LGHDT, CDR2 YNNKEL (reference sequence). V was pared by 3 bases and J by 5 bases, with 14 bases between. This CDR3 is built from 15 residues. Here the CDR3 reads CASSQGDNRDNEQFF. As DNA, the CDR3 is TGTGCCAGCAGCCAGGGGGACAATAGGGACAATGAGCAGTTCTTC.

The chain combines TRBV12-3 or TRBV12-4 with TRBJ2-7; D could derive from TRBD1 or TRBD2 (6 bases each). CDR3 length equals 14 residues. The germline V and J ends were trimmed by 5 bases and 2 bases, with 13 bases remaining between them. For the CDR3, the DNA is TGTGCCAGCAGTGTTCGGGGGCCTACCTACGAGCAGTACTTC. Translation: CASSVRGPTYEQYF.

This chain joins TRBV11-2 and TRBJ2-1; 7 bases map to TRBD1. There are 14 residues in the CDR3. V dropped 3 bases and J dropped 9; count of bases not matched to a gene: 8. Germline V gives CDR1 SGHAT, CDR2 FQNNGV. The CDR3 DNA reads as TGTGCCAGCAGCTTTACAGGGGTTTCTGGTGAGCAGTTCTTC. It encodes CASSFTGVSGEQFF.

The chain joins TRBV7-9 to TRBJ2-7; TRBD1 or TRBD2 may be the D gene (5 bases each). The V and J ends lost 5 bases and 0 bases respectively, with 14 bases between them. The germline V gene has CDR1 SEHNR and CDR2 FQNEAQ (reference sequence). This CDR3 has 15 amino acids. CDR3 amino acids: CASSPRDLSSYEQYF. The CDR3 DNA reads as TGTGCCAGCAGCCCCCGGGACCTCAGCTCCTACGAGCAGTACTTC.

This clonotype was detected a few times. The chain has TRBV10-3 and TRBJ2-7; 7 bases agree with TRBD1. Germline CDR1 ENHRY, CDR2 SYGVKD. The length of the CDR3 is 14 residues. The junction had 11 bases not matched to a gene; V was cut back by 10 bases and J by 2 bases. The CDR3 DNA follows: TGTGCCACCGCCCAGGGACAGAGAGCCTACGAGCAGTACTTC. Its translation: CATAQGQRAYEQYF.

DNA for the CDR3: TGTGCCAGCCGTAGAGCGGGGCCCACCTCTGGGGCCAACGTCCTGACTTTC. Protein: CASRRAGPTSGANVLTF. V usage is TRBV27 and J usage is TRBJ2-6, with 7 bases fitting TRBD2. Germline V gene data show CDR1 as MNHEY and CDR2 as SMNVEV (reference sequence). J lost 0 bases, V lost 8 bases, and 10 bases had no gene match. This CDR3 comprises 17 residues.

V is TRBV11-2 and J is TRBJ2-1; weak D call: TRBD1 (6 bases). Trimming removed 6 bases at V and 13 bases at J, with 19 bases between. CDR3 length: 13 amino acids. CDR1 is SGHAT, CDR2 FQNNGV, per germline. As DNA, the CDR3 is TGTGCCAGCAGTCCGGACAGAAGGGAGACCCAGTTCTTC. Translated, it gives CASSPDRRETQFF.

This chain connects TRBV18 to TRBJ2-5; D is undetermined. Per germline, CDR1 KGHSH and CDR2 LQKENI. This CDR3 has 13 amino acids. V was clipped by 1 base and J by 11 bases, with 14 bases between them. Here the CDR3 reads CASSPHGDGEQYF. The CDR3, as DNA: TGTGCCAGCTCACCACACGGCGACGGTGAGCAGTACTTC.

This clonotype was seen once. The chain employs TRBV29-1 and TRBJ1-1; D uncertain. V lost 4 bases and J lost 5, with 20 bases in between. The CDR3 sequence is 15 residues long. The V gene's germline CDR1 is SQVTM and CDR2 ANQGSEA. The CDR3 protein is CSVVARGLRGTEAFF. The CDR3 coding sequence is TGCAGCGTTGTCGCCCGCGGTCTCAGAGGGACTGAAGCTTTCTTT.

The chain combines TRBV12-3 or TRBV12-4 with TRBJ2-3; no clear D. This CDR3 has 14 amino acids. Between the trimmed V and J ends, which lost 7 bases and 0 bases, there was a span of 11 bases. CDR3 in amino acids: CASTRYGSTDTQYF. The CDR3 nucleotides are TGTGCCAGCACCCGATACGGGAGCACAGATACGCAGTATTTT.

This sequence joins TRBV12-3 or TRBV12-4 and TRBJ2-7; TRBD2 matches 10 bases. V shed 4 bases and J 6 bases; nucleotides not matched to a gene: 9. The CDR3 has 15 amino acids. The DNA of the CDR3 is TGTGCCAGCAGTTCTACTAGCGGGACTGTATCCGAGCAGTACTTC. The encoded protein is CASSSTSGTVSEQYF.

This sequence joins TRBV5-6 and TRBJ2-5; 7 positions agree with TRBD1. The trim removed 4 bases at V and 2 bases at J, leaving 5 bases unmatched. The germline V gene encodes CDR1 SGHDT and CDR2 YYEEEE. The CDR3 runs to 14 residues. The CDR3 loop reads CASSRGQRQETQYF. The CDR3 DNA follows: TGTGCCAGCAGCCGGGGACAGAGACAAGAGACCCAGTACTTC.

This clonotype was observed a single time. One base away lies a much larger clone, so this may be a sequencing read error. The J gene is TRBJ2-5, the V gene TRBV12-3 or TRBV12-4; D might be TRBD2 (5 bases). V was pared by 4 bases and J by 5 bases, with 11 bases between. The CDR3 contains 13 residues. Here the CDR3 reads CASSCGRVETQYF. For the CDR3, the DNA is TGTGCCAGCAGTTGCGGGCGGGTGGAGACCCAGTACTTC.

The chain couples TRBV20-1 to TRBJ2-7, with 8 bases fitting TRBD2. The V gene end was trimmed by 4 bases and the J gene end by 1 base; junction bases not matched to a gene: 9. The CDR3 is made up of 15 amino acids. The germline gives CDR1 DFQATT, CDR2 SNEGSKA (reference sequence). The CDR3 DNA follows: TGCAGTGCTATACCCGGGGGGGGTTGGTCCTACGAGCAGTACTTC. It encodes CSAIPGGGWSYEQYF.

The gene calls are TRBV11-2 and TRBJ1-6, with D uncertain. Germline V CDR1 and CDR2: SGHAT, FQNNGV. V was trimmed by 1 base and J by 6 bases, leaving 10 bases between them. CDR3 length: 15 residues. CDR3 region: CASSLGTLANSPLHF. The CDR3, as DNA: TGTGCCAGCAGCTTAGGGACCTTGGCTAATTCACCCCTCCACTTT.

The V and J genes are TRBV3-1 and TRBJ2-5; 7 bases line up with TRBD2. Germline V lookup: CDR1 LGHDT, CDR2 YNNKEL (reference sequence). Trimming removed 0 bases from V and 5 bases from J; junction bases left unmatched: 9. The CDR3 extends over 16 amino acids. For the CDR3, the DNA is TGTGCCAGCAGCCAAGAGAACGGGAGGCTTAGGGAGACCCAGTACTTC. Encoded protein: CASSQENGRLRETQYF.

As regards this clonotype: This may arise from a read error, as a much more abundant clone is one base away. The chain employs TRBV29-1 and TRBJ2-4; D is ambiguous. The J call may be faulty, since TRBJ2-5 better matches the DNA end. Germline assignment: CDR1 SQVTM and CDR2 ANQGSEA. This CDR3 comprises 12 residues. CDR3 amino acids: CSFGYGTGTQYF. The CDR3 DNA sequence: TGCAGCTTTGGTTATGGAACTGGGACCCAGTACTTC.

This clonotype was observed a handful of times. The chain links TRBV9 to TRBJ2-1; TRBD2 matches at 9 bases. The germline gives CDR1 SGDLS, CDR2 YYNGEE. The CDR3 spans 15 residues. J lost 7 bases, V lost 2 bases, and 7 bases had no gene match. CDR3 bases: TGTGCCAGCAGCGTCGGAGCGGGAGGTGTTAATGAGCAGTTCTTC. Protein product: CASSVGAGGVNEQFF. The complete variable domain, with remaining parts taken from reference TRBV9 and TRBJ2-1, reads DSGVTQTPKHLITATGQRVTLRCSPRSGDLSVYWYQQSLDQGLQFLIQYYNGEERAKGNILERFSAQQFPDLHSELNLSSLELGDSALYFCASSVGAGGVNEQFFGPGTRLTVL.